This T cell receptor beta chain was sequenced in a study of T cell repertoires in cytomegalovirus infection. CDR1 and CDR2 from the germline V gene are SGHVS and FQNEAQ. V lost 6 bases and J lost 3; bases outside the gene matches: 10. This CDR3 has 15 amino acids. A single record per CDR3 protein comes from TCRdb applying MiXCR to the reads. This table holds fewer than 200,000 distinct CDR3 sequences, roughly 20% found once. Study-level findings and limits: Frequencies of public TCR beta families were cumulated, and this identified carriers of CMV plus the relevant HLA. Within the response measured ex vivo, HLA-C-restricted CMV-specific TCR beta clonotypes were dominant.

This clonotype was observed at least ten times. As yet, its antigen is unknown. The gene calls are TRBV7-8 and TRBJ2-5, with 7 bases identical to TRBD1. The sample comprised PBMCs. This TCR came from a human donor in good health (CMV status not recorded). Some clones in this sample may be carry-over from other donors' samples. The CDR3 DNA reads as TGTGCCAGCAGTCCGGACAGGCGCTTTGAAGAGACCCAGTACTTC. This gives the protein CASSPDRRFEETQYF.